What follows describes a single T cell receptor (beta chain). This clone was seen only once. Its cognate antigen has yet to be identified. The sample holds no much larger clone one base away, and base qualities are not on file. V sheds 0 bases and J sheds 6 bases, leaving 24 bases between their ends. Its CDR3 holds 18 amino acids, cysteine through phenylalanine. Just the 54-base CDR3 DNA is kept, in frame starting at base 1. CDR1 LGHNA and CDR2 YSLEER are derived from the germline V gene. Libraries were built with the immunoSEQ multiplex PCR assay. Imported from immuneACCESS, the table was reduced by TCRdb to in-frame sequences with V and J called. These copies leave out some clones; in studies compared against another copy, an unresolved V gene accounts for under half, and the cause of the remainder is not known. This sample gives about 380,000 clones in total; about 95% of them show up just once. Approximately 0.02% of the sample rests with the top ten.

This specimen comes from a study of shared T cell receptors in the human thymus listed by TCRdb under 2021. Describing the broader study: The study investigated the way shared, self-reactive T-cell receptor alpha chains are produced in the human thymus.

Material for sequencing was thymocytes. The clonotype originates from a human donor. Recombination linked TRBV4-3 to TRBJ2-7; possibly the D gene is TRBD2, per 7 matching bases. DNA sequence: TGCGCCAGCAGCCAAGACGCGGCAGGGGCTTCGGGAGGTAGCGAGCAGTACTTC. Its translation is CASSQDAAGASGGSEQYF.